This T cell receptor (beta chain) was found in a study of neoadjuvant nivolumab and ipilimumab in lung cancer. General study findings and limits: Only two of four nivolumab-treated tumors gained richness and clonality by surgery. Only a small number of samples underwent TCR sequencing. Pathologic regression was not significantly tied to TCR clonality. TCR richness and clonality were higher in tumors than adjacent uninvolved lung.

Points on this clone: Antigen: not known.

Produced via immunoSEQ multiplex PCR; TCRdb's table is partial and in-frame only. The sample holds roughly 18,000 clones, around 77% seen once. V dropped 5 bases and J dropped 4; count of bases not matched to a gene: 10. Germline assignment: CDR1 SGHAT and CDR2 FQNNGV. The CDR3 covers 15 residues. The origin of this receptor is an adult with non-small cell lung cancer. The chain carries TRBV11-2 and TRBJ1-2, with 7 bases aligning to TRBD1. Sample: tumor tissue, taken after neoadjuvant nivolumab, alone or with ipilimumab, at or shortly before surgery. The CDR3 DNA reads TGTGCCAGCAGCCCCCTTAGGACAGGACTCTATGGCTACACCTTC. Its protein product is CASSPLRTGLYGYTF. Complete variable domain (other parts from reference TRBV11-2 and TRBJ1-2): EAGVAQSPRYKIIEKRQSVAFWCNPISGHATLYWYQQILGQGPKLLIQFQNNGVVDDSQLPKDRFSAERLKGVDSTLKIQPAKLEDSAVYLCASSPLRTGLYGYTFGSGTRLTVV.